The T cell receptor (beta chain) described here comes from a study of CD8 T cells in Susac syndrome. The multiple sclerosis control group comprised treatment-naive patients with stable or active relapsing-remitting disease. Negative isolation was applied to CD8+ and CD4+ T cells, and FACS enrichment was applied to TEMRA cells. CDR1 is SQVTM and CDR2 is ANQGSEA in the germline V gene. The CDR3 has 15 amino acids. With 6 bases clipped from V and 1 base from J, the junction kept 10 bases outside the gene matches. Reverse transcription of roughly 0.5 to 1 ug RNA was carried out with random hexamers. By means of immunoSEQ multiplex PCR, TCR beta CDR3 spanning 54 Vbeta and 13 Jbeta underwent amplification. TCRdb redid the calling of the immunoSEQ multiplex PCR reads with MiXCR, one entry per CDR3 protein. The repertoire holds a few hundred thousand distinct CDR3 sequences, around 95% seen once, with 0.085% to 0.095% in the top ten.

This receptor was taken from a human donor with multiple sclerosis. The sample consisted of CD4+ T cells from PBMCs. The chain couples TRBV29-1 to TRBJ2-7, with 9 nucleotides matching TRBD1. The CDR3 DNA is TGCAGCGTGAAAACGACCGGGACAGGGTCCTACGAGCAGTACTTC. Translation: CSVKTTGTGSYEQYF.